The clone carrying this TCR beta chain was observed once. This entry belongs to a study of blood T cell repertoires in COVID-19. Original analysis: Reference gene primer amplification gave estimated nucleated cell counts. Sequencing was performed with immunoSEQ multiplex PCR; in TCRdb, only in-frame clones are kept and a portion is missing. V and J calls plus clone size are reproduced from that table; the DNA served to infer D and trimming. The sample has under 350,000 clones; around 85% are singletons. The CDR3 runs to 16 residues. From germline, CDR1 is MNHNS and CDR2 SASEGT. Trimming took 4 bases from V and 11 from J; bases not matched to a gene: 15.

This chain links TRBV6-1 with TRBJ1-4; 8 bases map to TRBD1. Sample: peripheral blood. The TCR originated in a human donor in a cohort sampled during active COVID-19. CDR3 nucleotide sequence: TGTGCCAGCAGTGGCCAGGGCAGGACAGGGTCGCAGAAACTGTTTTTT. The encoded protein is CASSGQGRTGSQKLFF.